This T cell receptor beta chain was observed in a study of CD8 T cells in ankylosing spondylitis (dated by TCRdb to 2016 to 2017). Regarding the study in general: T cell receptor beta repertoires were profiled in healthy donors and ankylosing spondylitis patients so that disease-linked TCR variants could be found. The whole study cohort included roughly 110 healthy donors and 20 to 25 ankylosing spondylitis patients. Samples of peripheral blood were taken, and for ankylosing spondylitis patients, synovial fluid was collected as well. What the research found in general, with its limitations: According to the report, matched synovial fluid samples from ankylosing spondylitis patients were significantly enriched for the disease-linked clones. The disease-linked clones had a CD8+ phenotype and were found at relatively low frequencies in peripheral blood. Some motif variants were previously reported in synovial fluid and blood of reactive arthritis patients, suggesting common disease-initiation mechanisms. A TCR beta motif made up of roughly eight highly homologous amino acid variants appeared to be characteristic of blood from ankylosing spondylitis patients.

Instrument on record: Illumina HiSeq 2500. Quantitative 5'-RACE with molecular barcodes was the method used to prepare the TCR beta libraries. On the authors' methods: To identify disease-linked TCR variants, a new computational method was used, one built on a probabilistic model of VDJ rearrangement. TCRdb reprocessed the public reads (quality trimming at Q25 with fastp, clone calling with MiXCR) and kept in-frame beta chains. Records with the same CDR3 protein are collapsed into one entry carrying the most frequent genes and DNA. These V and J calls rely on TCRdb rather than the paper's analysis. The sample table lists some 130,000 distinct CDR3 sequences, about 7% of them with a count of one. Clones ranked in the top ten supply roughly 12% of the sample. Based on the germline V gene, the CDR1 and CDR2 sequences are SQVTM and ANQGSEA. At the junction V is shortened by 6 bases and J by 1 base, with 9 bases in between. Taken from cysteine to phenylalanine, the CDR3 has 13 residues. This entry keeps only the CDR3 DNA: 39 bases, framed from base 1.

Many counts were recorded for this clonotype. Its cognate antigen has yet to be identified. Base qualities are not at hand, and no much larger clone is one base apart. The rearrangement joined TRBV29-1 to TRBJ2-2; no D gene can be assigned with confidence. The TCR was taken from a female donor with ankylosing spondylitis or in good health (not recorded which). Sequencing was performed on blood, either unsorted or a sorted T cell fraction (not recorded which). The CDR3 here reads CSVLLGNTGELFF. Here is the DNA: TGCAGCGTCCTTCTTGGGAACACCGGGGAGCTGTTTTTT.